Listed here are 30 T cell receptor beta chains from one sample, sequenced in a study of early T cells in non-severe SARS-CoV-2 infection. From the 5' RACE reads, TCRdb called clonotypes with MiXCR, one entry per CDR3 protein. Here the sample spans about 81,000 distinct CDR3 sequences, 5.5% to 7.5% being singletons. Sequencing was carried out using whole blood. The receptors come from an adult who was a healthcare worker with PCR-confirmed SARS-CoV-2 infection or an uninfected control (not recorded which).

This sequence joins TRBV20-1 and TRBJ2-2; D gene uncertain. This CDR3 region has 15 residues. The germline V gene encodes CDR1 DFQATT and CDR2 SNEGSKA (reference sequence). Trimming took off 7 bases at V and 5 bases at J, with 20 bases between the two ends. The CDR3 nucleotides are TGCAGTGTTACCAATCCCAGGACGGGTACCGGGGAGCTGTTTTTT. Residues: CSVTNPRTGTGELFF.

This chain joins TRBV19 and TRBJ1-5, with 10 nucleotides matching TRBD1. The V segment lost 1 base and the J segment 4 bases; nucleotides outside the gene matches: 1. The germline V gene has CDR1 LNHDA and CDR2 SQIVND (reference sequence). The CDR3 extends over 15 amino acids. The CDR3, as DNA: TGTGCCAGTAGTATAGGGACAGGGGGAAATCAGCCCCAGCATTTT. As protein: CASSIGTGGNQPQHF.

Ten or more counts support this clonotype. CDR3 nucleotides: TGTGCCAGCAGCTTAGATCAAGCGGTGAACACTGAAGCTTTCTTT. It is translated as CASSLDQAVNTEAFF. The chain couples TRBV11-2 to TRBJ1-1; D remains unclear. The length of the CDR3 is 15 residues. Germline CDR1 and CDR2: SGHAT and FQNNGV. The germline V and J ends were trimmed by 0 bases and 0 bases, with 8 bases remaining between them.

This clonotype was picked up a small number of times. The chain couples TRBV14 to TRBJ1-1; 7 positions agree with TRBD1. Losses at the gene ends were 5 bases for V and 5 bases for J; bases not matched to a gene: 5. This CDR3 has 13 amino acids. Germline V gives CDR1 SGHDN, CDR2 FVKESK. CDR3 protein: CASSGRGQTEAFF. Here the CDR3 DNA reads TGTGCCAGCAGCGGCCGGGGACAGACTGAAGCTTTCTTT. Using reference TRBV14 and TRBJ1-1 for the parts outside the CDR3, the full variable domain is EAGVTQFPSHSVIEKGQTVTLRCDPISGHDNLYWYRRVMGKEIKFLLHFVKESKQDESGMPNNRFLAERTGGTYSTLKVQPAELEDSGVYFCASSGRGQTEAFFGQGTRLTVV.

CDR3 DNA: TGCAGTGCTAGAGCACCTCCGGGGACTAGCGTCGCCGCAGATACGCAGTATTTT. Protein product: CSARAPPGTSVAADTQYF. The chain has TRBV20-1 and TRBJ2-3, with 10 bases matching TRBD2. The CDR3 is made up of 18 amino acids. V trimming: 1 base; J trimming: 4 bases; junction bases outside the gene matches: 14. Germline loops: CDR1 DFQATT, CDR2 SNEGSKA (reference sequence).

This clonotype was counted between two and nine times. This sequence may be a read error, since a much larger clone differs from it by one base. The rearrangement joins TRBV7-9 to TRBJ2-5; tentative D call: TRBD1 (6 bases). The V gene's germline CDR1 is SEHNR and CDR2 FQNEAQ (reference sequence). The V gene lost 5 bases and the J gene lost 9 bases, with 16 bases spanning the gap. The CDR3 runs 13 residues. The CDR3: CASSGGTLGPQYF. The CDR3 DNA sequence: TGTGCCAGCAGCGGGGGCACTCTGGGTCCCCAGTACTTC.

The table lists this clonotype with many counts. The chain's CDR3 is CASSLAPDREAFF. The CDR3 coding sequence is TGCGCCAGCAGCTTGGCCCCTGACAGGGAAGCTTTCTTT. This chain uses TRBV5-1 with TRBJ1-1; possibly TRBD1 for D (6 bases). V was shortened by 0 bases and J by 8 bases, with 11 bases between the two germline ends. This CDR3 region has 13 residues. CDR1 SGHRS and CDR2 YFSETQ come from the germline V gene.

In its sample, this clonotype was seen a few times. The CDR3, as DNA: TGTGCCAGCAGTTACTCGGGGGATACGCAGTATTTT. This encodes CASSYSGDTQYF. The V call is TRBV6-6, the J call TRBJ2-3; the D is unclear. The germline V and J ends were trimmed by 0 bases and 6 bases, with 4 bases remaining between them. The CDR3 loop spans 12 amino acids. In germline, CDR1 is MNHNY, CDR2 SVGAGI (reference sequence).

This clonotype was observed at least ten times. CDR3: CASSPNTGFYGYTF. The CDR3 nucleotides read TGTGCCAGCAGCCCCAACACCGGTTTCTATGGCTACACCTTC. The rearrangement joins TRBV5-6 to TRBJ1-2; D is ambiguous. Germline CDR1 SGHDT, CDR2 YYEEEE. This CDR3 is built from 14 residues. V dropped 4 bases and J dropped 4 bases, with 14 bases sitting between them. The variable domain in full, completed from reference TRBV5-6 and TRBJ1-2, reads DAGVTQSPTHLIKTRGQQVTLRCSPKSGHDTVSWYQQALGQGPQFIFQYYEEEERQRGNFPDRFSGHQFPNYSSELNVNALLLGDSALYLCASSPNTGFYGYTFGSGTRLTVV.

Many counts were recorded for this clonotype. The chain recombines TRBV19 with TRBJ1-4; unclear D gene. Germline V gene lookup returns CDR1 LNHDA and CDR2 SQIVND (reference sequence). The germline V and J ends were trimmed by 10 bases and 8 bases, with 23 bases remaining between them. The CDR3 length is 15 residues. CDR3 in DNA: TGTGCCACCAGAACCGGGAACGCGAGACGAGAAAAACTGTTTTTT. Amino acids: CATRTGNARREKLFF.

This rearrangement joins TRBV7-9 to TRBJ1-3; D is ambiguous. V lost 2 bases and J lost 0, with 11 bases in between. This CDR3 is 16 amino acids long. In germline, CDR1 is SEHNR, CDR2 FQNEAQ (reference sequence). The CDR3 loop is CASSLTPVGSGNTIYF. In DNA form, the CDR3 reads TGTGCCAGCAGCTTAACCCCCGTGGGCTCTGGAAACACCATATATTTT.

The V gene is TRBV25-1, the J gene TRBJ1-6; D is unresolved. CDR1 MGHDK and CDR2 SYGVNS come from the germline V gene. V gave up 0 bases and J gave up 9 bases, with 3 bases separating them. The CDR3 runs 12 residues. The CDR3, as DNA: TGTGCCAGCAGTGAATATGCTTCACCCCTCCACTTT. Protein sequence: CASSEYASPLHF.

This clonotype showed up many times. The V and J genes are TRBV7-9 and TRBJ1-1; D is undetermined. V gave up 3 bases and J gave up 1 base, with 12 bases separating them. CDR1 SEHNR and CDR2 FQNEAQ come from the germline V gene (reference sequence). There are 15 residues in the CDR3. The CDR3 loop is CASSFGRLKNTEAFF. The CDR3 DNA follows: TGTGCCAGCAGCTTCGGTCGACTGAAGAACACTGAAGCTTTCTTT.

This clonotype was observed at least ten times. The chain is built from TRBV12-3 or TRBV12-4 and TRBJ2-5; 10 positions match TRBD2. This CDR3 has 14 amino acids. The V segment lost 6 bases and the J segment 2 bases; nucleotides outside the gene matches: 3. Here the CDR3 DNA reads TGTGCCAGCAGCTCGGGACTAGCGCAAGAGACCCAGTACTTC. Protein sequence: CASSSGLAQETQYF.

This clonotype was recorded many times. The DNA for the CDR3 is TGTGCCAGCAGCTTAGGAGGGGTCCTAGCCAAAAACATTCAGTACTTC. Protein sequence: CASSLGGVLAKNIQYF. The V call is TRBV7-2, the J call TRBJ2-4, with D possibly being TRBD1 or TRBD2 (5 bases each). The germline V and J ends were trimmed by 1 base and 0 bases, with 10 bases remaining between them. Germline V gives CDR1 SGHTA, CDR2 FQGNSA. The CDR3 consists of 16 residues. Filled out from reference TRBV7-2 and TRBJ2-4, the complete variable domain reads GAGVSQSPSNKVTEKGKDVELRCDPISGHTALYWYRQSLGQGLEFLIYFQGNSAPDKSGLPSDRFSAERTGGSVSTLTIQRTQQEDSAVYLCASSLGGVLAKNIQYFGAGTRLSVL.

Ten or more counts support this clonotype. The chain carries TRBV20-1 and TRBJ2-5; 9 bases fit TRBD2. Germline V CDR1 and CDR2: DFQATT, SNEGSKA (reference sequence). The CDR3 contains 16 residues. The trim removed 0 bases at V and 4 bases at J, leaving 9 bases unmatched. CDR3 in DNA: TGCAGTGCTAGAGATTGGCGGGAGGGCCAAGGAGAGACCCAGTACTTC. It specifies CSARDWREGQGETQYF.

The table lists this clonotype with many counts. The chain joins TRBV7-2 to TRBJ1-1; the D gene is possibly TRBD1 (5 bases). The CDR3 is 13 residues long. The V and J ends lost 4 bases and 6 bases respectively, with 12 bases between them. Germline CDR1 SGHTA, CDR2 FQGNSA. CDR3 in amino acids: CASSSSMGPEAFF. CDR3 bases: TGTGCCAGCAGCTCAAGTATGGGACCTGAAGCTTTCTTT.

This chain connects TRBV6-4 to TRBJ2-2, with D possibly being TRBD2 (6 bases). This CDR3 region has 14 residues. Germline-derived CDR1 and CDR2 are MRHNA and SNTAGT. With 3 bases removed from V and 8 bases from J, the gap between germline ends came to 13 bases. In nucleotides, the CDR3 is TGTGCCAGCAGTGAGCGGGACCCCCCGGGGGAGCTGTTTTTT. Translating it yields CASSERDPPGELFF.

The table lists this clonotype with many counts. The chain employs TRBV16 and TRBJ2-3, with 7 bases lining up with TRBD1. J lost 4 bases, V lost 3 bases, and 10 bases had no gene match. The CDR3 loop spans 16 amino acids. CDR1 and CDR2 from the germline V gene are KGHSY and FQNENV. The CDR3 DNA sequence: TGTGCCAGCAGCCACCTCTTTCGCCAGGGGGCAGATACGCAGTATTTT. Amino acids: CASSHLFRQGADTQYF.

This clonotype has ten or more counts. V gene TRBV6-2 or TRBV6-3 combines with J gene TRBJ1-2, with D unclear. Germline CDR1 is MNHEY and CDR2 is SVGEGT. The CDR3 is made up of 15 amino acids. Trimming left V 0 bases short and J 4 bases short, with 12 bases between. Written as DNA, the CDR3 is TGTGCCAGCAGTTACTCGAGAGACCTTTTCTATGGCTACACCTTC. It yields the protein CASSYSRDLFYGYTF.

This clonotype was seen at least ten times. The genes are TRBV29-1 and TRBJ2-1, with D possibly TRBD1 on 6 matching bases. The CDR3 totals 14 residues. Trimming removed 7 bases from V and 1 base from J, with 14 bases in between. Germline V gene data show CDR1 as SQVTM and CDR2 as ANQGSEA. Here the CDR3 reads CSAGDRASYNEQFF. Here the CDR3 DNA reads TGCAGCGCAGGGGACCGGGCATCCTACAATGAGCAGTTCTTC.

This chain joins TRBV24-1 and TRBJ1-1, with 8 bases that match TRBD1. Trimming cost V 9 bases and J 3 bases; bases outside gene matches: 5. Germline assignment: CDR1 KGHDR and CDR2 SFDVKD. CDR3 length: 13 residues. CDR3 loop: CATEDRGDTEAFF. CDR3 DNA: TGTGCCACCGAAGACAGGGGTGACACTGAAGCTTTCTTT.

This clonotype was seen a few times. CDR3 DNA sequence: TGTGCCAGCAGTCCGCACACAGGGAACTATGGCTACACCTTC. Amino acids: CASSPHTGNYGYTF. The chain carries TRBV12-3 or TRBV12-4 and TRBJ1-2; a weak D match, TRBD1 (6 bases). With 5 bases removed from V and 2 bases from J, the gap between germline ends came to 12 bases. The CDR3 is 14 amino acids.

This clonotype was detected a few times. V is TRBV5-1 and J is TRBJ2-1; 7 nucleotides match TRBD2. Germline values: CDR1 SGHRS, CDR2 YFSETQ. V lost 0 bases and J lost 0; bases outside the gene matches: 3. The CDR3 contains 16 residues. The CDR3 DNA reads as TGCGCCAGCAGCTTGGAGGGACTAAGCTCCTACAATGAGCAGTTCTTC. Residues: CASSLEGLSSYNEQFF.

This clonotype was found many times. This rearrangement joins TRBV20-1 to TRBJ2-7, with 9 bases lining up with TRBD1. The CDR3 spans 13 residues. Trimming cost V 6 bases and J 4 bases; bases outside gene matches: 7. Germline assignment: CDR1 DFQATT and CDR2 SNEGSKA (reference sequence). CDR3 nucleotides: TGCAGTGCCGCCCGGGACAGGGAGTACGAGCAGTACTTC. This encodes CSAARDREYEQYF.

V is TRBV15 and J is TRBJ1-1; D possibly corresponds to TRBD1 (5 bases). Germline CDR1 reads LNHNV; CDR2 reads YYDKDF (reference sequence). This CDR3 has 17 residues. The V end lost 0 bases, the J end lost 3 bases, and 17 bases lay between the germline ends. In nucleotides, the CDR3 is TGTGCCACCAGCAGAGATTTACCGGGGCTGGGGGACACTGAAGCTTTCTTT. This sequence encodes CATSRDLPGLGDTEAFF.

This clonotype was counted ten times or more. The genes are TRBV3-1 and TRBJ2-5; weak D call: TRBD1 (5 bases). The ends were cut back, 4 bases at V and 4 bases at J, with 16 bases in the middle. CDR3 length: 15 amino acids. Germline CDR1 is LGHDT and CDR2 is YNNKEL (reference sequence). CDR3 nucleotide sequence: TGTGCCAGCAGCCCCTTAGGGGTTCAGGGAGAGACCCAGTACTTC. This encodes CASSPLGVQGETQYF.

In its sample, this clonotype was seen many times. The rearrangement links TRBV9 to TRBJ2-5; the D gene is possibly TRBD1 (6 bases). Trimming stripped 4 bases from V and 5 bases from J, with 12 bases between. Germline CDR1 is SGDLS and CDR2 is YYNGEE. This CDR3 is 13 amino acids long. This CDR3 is CASSPDRPETQYF. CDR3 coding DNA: TGTGCCAGCAGCCCTGACAGGCCGGAGACCCAGTACTTC.

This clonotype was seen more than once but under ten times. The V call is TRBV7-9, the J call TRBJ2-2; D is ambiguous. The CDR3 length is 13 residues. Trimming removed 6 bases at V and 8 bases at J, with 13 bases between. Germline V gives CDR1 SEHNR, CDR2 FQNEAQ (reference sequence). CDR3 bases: TGTGCCAGCAGTTCCCAGGAATGGGGGGAGCTGTTTTTT. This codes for CASSSQEWGELFF. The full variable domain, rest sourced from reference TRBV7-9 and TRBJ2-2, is DTGVSQNPRHKITKRGQNVTFRCDPISEHNRLYWYRQTLGQGPEFLTYFQNEAQLEKSRLLSDRFSAERPKGSFSTLEIQRTEQGDSAMYLCASSSQEWGELFFGEGSRLTVL.

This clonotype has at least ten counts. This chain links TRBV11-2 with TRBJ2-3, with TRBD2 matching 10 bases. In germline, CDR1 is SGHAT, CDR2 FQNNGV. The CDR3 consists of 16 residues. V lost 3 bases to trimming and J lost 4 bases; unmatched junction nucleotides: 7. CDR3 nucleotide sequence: TGTGCCAGCAGCTTCAGCGGGAGGGCCGTTCCAGATACGCAGTATTTT. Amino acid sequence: CASSFSGRAVPDTQYF.